This T cell receptor (beta chain) emerged from a study of neoadjuvant anti-PD-1 for oral cavity cancer. Study-wide background: Patients without progression received a fourth nivolumab dose around day 43, then surgical resection on days 50-56.

Most PBMC samples had around 480 ng input DNA in six replicates. TCRdb keeps only in-frame clones here, not all; method: immunoSEQ multiplex PCR. This sample has 9,500 to 15,000 clones; about 64% occur once, and the top ten carry 2.4%. Time point here: after neoadjuvant nivolumab, at surgical resection. These newly diagnosed stage II-IVA oral cavity squamous cell carcinoma patients had no prior systemic or radiation treatment. The CDR3 is 12 residues long. The V gene's germline CDR1 is MDHEN and CDR2 SYDVKM. V was clipped by 4 bases and J by 7 bases; unmatched bases: 3. The chain has TRBV28 and TRBJ1-2; 7 nucleotides match TRBD1. This sequence was found in a person between 40 and 80 years old with oral cavity squamous cell carcinoma. This specimen was PBMCs, taken after nivolumab (anti-PD-1) treatment. The CDR3, as DNA: TGTGCCAGCAGTTCACAGGGGCCTGGCTACACCTTC. It specifies CASSSQGPGYTF.